These 10 T cell receptor beta chains were all obtained from the same sample, sequenced in a study of spatial heterogeneity in lung cancer. This sample's time point: sample taken at primary tumor resection. No cell sorting; template was whole RNA from tumor, lung tissue or PBMC. Using its own MiXCR run on the 5' RACE reads, TCRdb lists one record per CDR3 protein. Seen here are roughly 54,000 distinct CDR3 sequences, 7.5% to 8% observed once, and the top ten hold about 13%. Material: PBMCs, obtained at surgery. The receptors here all came from a female donor with early-stage non-small cell lung cancer.

This clonotype occurred many times. The rearrangement joins TRBV7-2 to TRBJ2-3; D gene uncertain. This CDR3 region has 16 residues. Germline lookup yields CDR1 SGHTA and CDR2 FQGNSA. V was pared by 0 bases and J by 11 bases, with 21 bases between. The chain's CDR3 is CASSLATSIPTHKQYF. Here the CDR3 DNA reads TGTGCCAGCAGCTTAGCCACCAGTATCCCGACTCACAAGCAGTATTTT.

This clonotype was found a few times. This chain connects TRBV7-1 to TRBJ2-1; 9 nucleotides line up with TRBD2. TRBV7-1 is an ORF, and what it does is uncertain. V dropped 5 bases and J dropped 5; count of bases not matched to a gene: 10. The CDR3 extends over 16 amino acids. CDR3 residues: CASSPRALAGNNEQFF. The CDR3 DNA reads as TGTGCCAGCAGCCCACGGGCCCTAGCGGGGAACAATGAGCAGTTCTTC.

V usage is TRBV2 and J usage is TRBJ2-1; possibly TRBD1 for D (6 bases). This CDR3 is 13 amino acids long. V lost 8 bases to trimming and J lost 9 bases, with 17 bases between them. Germline CDR1 reads SNHLY; CDR2 reads FYNNEI. This chain's CDR3 is CASVGGHRGEQFF. DNA of the CDR3: TGTGCCAGCGTAGGGGGACACCGAGGTGAGCAGTTCTTC.

Note on this clonotype: A much larger clone sits a single nucleotide away, making a read error possible. The chain links TRBV5-1 to TRBJ1-3; the D is unclear. Looked up from germline, CDR1 is SGHRS and CDR2 is YFSETQ. V lost 0 bases to trimming and J lost 2 bases, with 9 bases between them. The CDR3 has 15 amino acids. CDR3 loop: CASSLGFDPGNTIYF. CDR3 sequence (DNA): TGCGCCAGCAGCTTGGGCTTCGACCCTGGAAACACCATATATTTT.

This clonotype was seen many times. J is TRBJ2-1 and V is TRBV4-2; 12 nucleotides line up with TRBD2. The CDR3 runs 17 residues. Germline loops: CDR1 LGHNA, CDR2 YNFKEQ. The ends lost 3 bases at V and 8 bases at J; junction bases unmatched: 11. CDR3 protein: CASSQFTGTSGRDEQFF. For the CDR3, the DNA is TGTGCCAGCAGCCAGTTCACCGGGACTAGCGGGCGCGATGAGCAGTTCTTC.

This clonotype was seen ten or more times. This chain links TRBV7-9 with TRBJ2-1, with 7 positions matching TRBD1. J lost 5 bases, V lost 5 bases, and 18 bases had no gene match. The V gene's germline CDR1 is SEHNR and CDR2 FQNEAQ (reference sequence). This CDR3 is built from 18 residues. The CDR3 nucleotides are TGTGCCAGCAGCGAAACCCTTACAGGGGACCGAAAAAACAATGAGCAGTTCTTC. Amino acid sequence: CASSETLTGDRKNNEQFF.

This clonotype was seen a handful of times. V gene TRBV5-1 combines with J gene TRBJ2-7; 7 nucleotides align to TRBD1. This CDR3 region has 13 residues. V dropped 0 bases and J dropped 7; count of bases not matched to a gene: 4. The germline gives CDR1 SGHRS, CDR2 YFSETQ. The CDR3 DNA reads TGCGCCAGCAGCTTGGAGGGGGCTGAGGAGCAGTACTTC. Its protein product is CASSLEGAEEQYF. Combining the CDR3 with reference TRBV5-1 and TRBJ2-7 gives the whole variable domain KAGVTQTPRYLIKTRGQQVTLSCSPISGHRSVSWYQQTPGQGLQFLFEYFSETQRNKGNFPGRFSGRQFSNSRSEMNVSTLELGDSALYLCASSLEGAEEQYFGPGTRLTVT.

This clonotype showed up many times. The chain joins TRBV12-3 or TRBV12-4 to TRBJ2-5; weak D call: TRBD1 (6 bases). This CDR3 contains 12 residues. V lost 6 bases, J lost 2 bases, and 7 bases lay in between. Written as DNA, the CDR3 is TGTGCCAGCAGCGGACAGCAAGAGACCCAGTACTTC. This gives the protein CASSGQQETQYF.

The chain recombines TRBV5-4 with TRBJ2-1, with no clear D. The CDR3 length is 13 residues. From germline, CDR1 is SGHNT and CDR2 YYREEE (reference sequence). The V and J ends lost 0 bases and 5 bases respectively, with 6 bases between them. The CDR3 reads CASSLAGDNEQFF. CDR3 in DNA: TGTGCCAGCAGCTTGGCCGGAGACAATGAGCAGTTCTTC.

This clonotype was found a few times. The genes are TRBV7-3 and TRBJ2-1; 10 bases are shared with TRBD1. The V and J ends lost 2 bases and 4 bases, in that order; junction bases with no gene match: 2. The length of the CDR3 is 15 residues. The germline CDR1 and CDR2 sequences are SGHTA and FQGTGA. The CDR3 loop reads CASSLGGQGYNEQFF. The CDR3 DNA sequence: TGTGCCAGCAGCTTAGGGGGACAGGGGTACAATGAGCAGTTCTTC.